The present TCR beta chain was sequenced within a study of technical replicates of blood from a handful of donors. Data came from immunoSEQ multiplex PCR; TCRdb stores just in-frame clones and leaves some out. The sample has 65,000 to 90,000 clones, about 92% seen once. The CDR3 extends over 12 amino acids. Trimming pared 6 bases from V and 1 base from J, leaving 6 bases between. Germline V CDR1 and CDR2: MGHDK, SYGVNS. The table lists this clone with a few counts. The chain links TRBV25-1 to TRBJ1-1; D may be TRBD1 (5 bases). The sample was T cells isolated from PBMCs. The sequence came from a human donor in good health. CDR3 region: CASRRGNTEAFF. The DNA of the CDR3 is TGTGCCAGCAGAAGGGGGAACACTGAAGCTTTCTTT.